This T cell receptor beta chain was recorded in a study of cytomegalovirus exposure and HLA in healthy donors. Comment on this clone: No antigen is known for it.

In the PCR, 60 Vbeta and 13 Jbeta primers were used. Assay used: immunoSEQ multiplex PCR; TCRdb lists only in-frame clones, some missing. Among about 120,000 clones listed, 60% to 85% were seen once. Notes on the study in general: Across HLA loci, a later analysis found differing TCR association rates, with DRB1 most and HLA-C fewest.

V was trimmed by 6 bases and J by 5 bases, leaving 8 bases between them. The CDR3 has 11 residues. Per germline, CDR1 SEHNR and CDR2 FQNEAQ (reference sequence). This clonotype was obtained from a woman in her thirties or forties in good health and CMV-seropositive. The genes are TRBV7-9 and TRBJ2-7; D ambiguous. The specimen sequenced was PBMCs. The CDR3 is CASSLRDEQYF. The CDR3 DNA follows: TGTGCCAGCAGTCTCCGCGACGAGCAGTACTTC.